Each of the 11 T cell receptor beta chains below was sequenced from the same sample in a study of identical twins. Using its own MiXCR run on the 5' RACE reads, TCRdb lists one record per CDR3 protein. The sample yields under 1 million distinct CDR3 sequences, more than 9% seen once. Another study also made use of these data, one on yellow fever vaccine responses in identical twins.

Sequenced material: PBMCs. The origin of the receptors is a woman aged 18-29 years in good health.

The V gene is TRBV29-1, the J gene TRBJ1-1; D remains unclear. In germline, CDR1 is SQVTM, CDR2 ANQGSEA. The CDR3 has 13 amino acids. Trimming stripped 4 bases from V and 3 bases from J, with 12 bases between. The CDR3 reads CSVAPYKDTEAFF. The CDR3 nucleotides are TGCAGCGTTGCTCCGTACAAGGACACTGAAGCTTTCTTT.

This clonotype was found a few times. This rearrangement joins TRBV5-1 to TRBJ2-1; D is undetermined. Germline CDR1 reads SGHRS; CDR2 reads YFSETQ. CDR3 size: 12 residues. V lost 4 bases, J lost 6 bases, and 8 bases lay in between. The CDR3 is CASSQNLNEQFF. In nucleotides, the CDR3 is TGCGCCAGCAGCCAGAACCTCAATGAGCAGTTCTTC.

This clonotype was seen a few times. J is TRBJ2-1 and V is TRBV14, with D unclear. This CDR3 contains 13 residues. CDR1 and CDR2 from the germline V gene are SGHDN and FVKESK. The ends were cut back, 0 bases at V and 8 bases at J, with 8 bases in the middle. Here the CDR3 reads CASSQDWVHEQFF. In DNA form, the CDR3 reads TGTGCCAGCAGCCAAGATTGGGTCCATGAGCAGTTCTTC.

This clonotype was picked up many times. The CDR3 bases are TGTGCCAGCAGCCCCCGGACAGGGCACGAGCAGTACGTC. This sequence encodes CASSPRTGHEQYV. The chain employs TRBV7-8 and TRBJ2-7; TRBD1 matches 8 bases. CDR3 length: 13 amino acids. Germline lookup yields CDR1 SGHVS and CDR2 FQNEAQ. The V and J ends lost 5 bases and 5 bases, in that order; junction bases with no gene match: 5.

This clonotype appeared a few times. V usage is TRBV9 and J usage is TRBJ2-5; the D is unclear. The CDR3 is 13 residues long. The germline CDR1 and CDR2 sequences are SGDLS and YYNGEE. V lost 0 bases, J lost 2 bases, and 5 bases lay in between. CDR3 loop: CASSVAPQETQYF. The CDR3 DNA follows: TGTGCCAGCAGCGTAGCCCCTCAAGAGACCCAGTACTTC.

V usage is TRBV20-1 and J usage is TRBJ1-6; 10 bases are shared with TRBD1. V dropped 2 bases and J dropped 10; count of bases not matched to a gene: 5. Germline V lookup: CDR1 DFQATT, CDR2 SNEGSKA (reference sequence). CDR3 size: 14 residues. This CDR3 is CSARYGTGESPLHF. The CDR3 bases are TGCAGTGCTAGATATGGGACAGGGGAATCACCCCTCCACTTT.

The V gene is TRBV12-3 or TRBV12-4, the J gene TRBJ2-7; TRBD1 matches 7 bases. Trimming cost V 3 bases and J 5 bases; bases outside gene matches: 10. There are 15 residues in the CDR3. CDR3 protein: CASSLGFTGADEQYV. The CDR3, as DNA: TGTGCCAGCAGTTTGGGCTTTACAGGGGCAGACGAGCAGTACGTC.

The J gene is TRBJ2-7, the V gene TRBV7-6; perhaps TRBD2 as D (5 bases). This CDR3 is built from 13 residues. V was cut by 5 bases and J by 4 bases, with 12 bases left in between. In germline, CDR1 is SGHVS, CDR2 FNYEAQ. The CDR3 is CASSQAESYEQYF. In nucleotides, the CDR3 is TGTGCCAGCAGCCAAGCGGAGTCGTACGAGCAGTACTTC.

This clonotype was seen only a few times. The J gene is TRBJ1-5, the V gene TRBV6-1, with TRBD1 matching 7 bases. V shed 6 bases, J shed 3 bases, and the junction held 5 bases outside the gene matches. The CDR3 length is 14 residues. Germline CDR1 and CDR2: MNHNS and SASEGT. In DNA, the CDR3 is TGTGCCAGCAGAACAGGGGACCTCAATCAGCCCCAGCATTTT. Its translation: CASRTGDLNQPQHF.

This rearrangement joins TRBV5-1 to TRBJ2-2; TRBD1 might be the D (5 bases). Germline V gene data show CDR1 as SGHRS and CDR2 as YFSETQ. V was pared by 0 bases and J by 2 bases, with 14 bases between. The CDR3 sequence is 17 residues long. CDR3 loop: CASSLGVWTLNTGELFF. The CDR3 DNA reads TGCGCCAGCAGCTTGGGCGTGTGGACACTAAACACCGGGGAGCTGTTTTTT. Filled out from reference TRBV5-1 and TRBJ2-2, the complete variable domain reads KAGVTQTPRYLIKTRGQQVTLSCSPISGHRSVSWYQQTPGQGLQFLFEYFSETQRNKGNFPGRFSGRQFSNSRSEMNVSTLELGDSALYLCASSLGVWTLNTGELFFGEGSRLTVL.

This clonotype was counted between two and nine times. V gene TRBV5-1 combines with J gene TRBJ2-7; a weak D match, TRBD2 (7 bases). Trimming left V 4 bases short and J 2 bases short, with 13 bases between. Germline CDR1 and CDR2: SGHRS and YFSETQ. The CDR3 has 14 residues. This chain's CDR3 is CASSPGGSPYEQYV. CDR3 in DNA: TGCGCCAGCAGCCCGGGGGGCAGCCCCTACGAGCAGTACGTC.